The rows below give T cell receptor beta chains drawn from one sample of a study of T-cell memory formation after mild COVID-19. TCRdb reprocessed the 5' RACE reads via MiXCR and lists one record per CDR3 protein. The table records 70,000 to 100,000 distinct CDR3 sequences, about 13% of them present only once. The sequenced sample was PBMCs or a T cell subset sorted from them (not recorded which). These TCRs come from an adult woman who had mild COVID-19 (a few samples of this study predate the infection). Cell type and time point are not known. The CDR3 runs from the conserved cysteine through the conserved F or W. A D gene is named only where the DNA matches it firmly. Clone size is given for some rows only: seen once, a few or many times, or a class if the clone is expanded.

j_call: TRBJ2-7
v_call: TRBV7-3
clone_size: NA
d_call: NA
cdr3_nt: TGTGCCAGCAGCTTATTATTTGGCCCGGCCTACGAGCAGTACTTC
cdr3_aa: CASSLLFGPAYEQYF

j_call: TRBJ1-2
v_call: TRBV7-9
clone_size: few
d_call: NA
cdr3_nt: TGTGCCAGCAGCCGTGAGGACAGAAACTATGGCTACACCTTC
cdr3_aa: CASSREDRNYGYTF

j_call: TRBJ2-7
v_call: TRBV2
clone_size: NA
d_call: NA
cdr3_nt: TGTGCCAGCGCGATAGGGATGAGCTCCTACGAGCAGTACTTC
cdr3_aa: CASAIGMSSYEQYF

j_call: TRBJ1-5
v_call: TRBV9
clone_size: NA
d_call: NA
cdr3_nt: TGTGCCAGCAGCGTGGAGGGGACACCTAATCAGCCCCAGCATTTT
cdr3_aa: CASSVEGTPNQPQHF

j_call: TRBJ2-3
v_call: TRBV5-1
clone_size: few
d_call: TRBD2
cdr3_nt: TGCGCCAGCAGCCTCCTACGGGGGGGTAGCACAGATACGCAGTATTTT
cdr3_aa: CASSLLRGGSTDTQYF

j_call: TRBJ1-2
v_call: TRBV5-8
clone_size: NA
d_call: TRBD1
cdr3_nt: TGTGCCAGCAGCGCGACCGGGACAGGGGGTGATGGCTACACCTTC
cdr3_aa: CASSATGTGGDGYTF

j_call: TRBJ2-1
v_call: TRBV29-1
clone_size: few
d_call: TRBD1
cdr3_nt: TGCAGCGTTGCGGGGACAGGGGGCCACAATGAGCAGTTCTTC
cdr3_aa: CSVAGTGGHNEQFF

j_call: TRBJ2-6
v_call: TRBV4-1
clone_size: few
d_call: NA
cdr3_nt: TGCGCCAGCAGCCAGGGGGTGACAGGCCTAATGATCTCTGGGGCCAACGTCCTGACTTTC
cdr3_aa: CASSQGVTGLMISGANVLTF

j_call: TRBJ1-2
v_call: TRBV3-1
clone_size: NA
d_call: TRBD1
cdr3_nt: TGTGCCAGCAGCCCCGTGACAGGGGGCGTCTATGGCTACACCTTC
cdr3_aa: CASSPVTGGVYGYTF

j_call: TRBJ1-1
v_call: TRBV5-4
clone_size: many
d_call: NA
cdr3_nt: TGTGCCAGCAGGGGGTGGCAGGAGACTGAAGCTTTCTTT
cdr3_aa: CASRGWQETEAFF

j_call: TRBJ2-4
v_call: TRBV27
clone_size: few
d_call: TRBD2
cdr3_nt: TGTGCCAGCAGTTATGTTAGCGGGAACGTCGGGGGAAACATTCAGTACTTC
cdr3_aa: CASSYVSGNVGGNIQYF

j_call: TRBJ2-1
v_call: TRBV9
clone_size: few
d_call: NA
cdr3_nt: TGTGCCAGCAGCGAACAGGAGGATGAGCAGTTCTTC
cdr3_aa: CASSEQEDEQFF

j_call: TRBJ2-1
v_call: TRBV11-2
clone_size: NA
d_call: NA
cdr3_nt: TGTGCCAGCAGCTTACCGGTCGGGGGGCCACCGGGGAATGAGCAGTTCTTC
cdr3_aa: CASSLPVGGPPGNEQFF

j_call: TRBJ2-7
v_call: TRBV29-1
clone_size: few
d_call: TRBD1
cdr3_nt: TGCAGCGTACGAATCCGGGACAGGTCCTACGAGCAGTACTTC
cdr3_aa: CSVRIRDRSYEQYF

j_call: TRBJ1-3
v_call: TRBV29-1
clone_size: few
d_call: NA
cdr3_nt: TGCAGCGTGGCACGGGGAATCGGAAACACCATATATTTT
cdr3_aa: CSVARGIGNTIYF

j_call: TRBJ1-2
v_call: TRBV7-9
clone_size: NA
d_call: TRBD1
cdr3_nt: TGTGCCAGCAGCTCCGGGAGGACAGGGCTGGAAGGCTACACCTTC
cdr3_aa: CASSSGRTGLEGYTF

j_call: TRBJ1-2
v_call: TRBV5-1
clone_size: NA
d_call: TRBD1
cdr3_nt: TGCGCCAGCGGCTCCGGGACAGGTGTTAACTATGGCTACACCTTC
cdr3_aa: CASGSGTGVNYGYTF

j_call: TRBJ2-5
v_call: TRBV7-6
clone_size: NA
d_call: NA
cdr3_nt: TGTGCCAGCAGCTTATATACGGGGCTCCAAGAGACCCAGTACTTC
cdr3_aa: CASSLYTGLQETQYF

j_call: TRBJ1-1
v_call: TRBV4-1
clone_size: few
d_call: TRBD1
cdr3_nt: TGCGCCAGCAGCCCATCGACAGGGATCGCTGAAGCTTTCTTT
cdr3_aa: CASSPSTGIAEAFF

j_call: TRBJ2-7
v_call: TRBV7-9
clone_size: few
d_call: NA
cdr3_nt: TGTGCCAGCAGCGCAGAGGGCCTTTCCCCCTACGAGCAGTACTTC
cdr3_aa: CASSAEGLSPYEQYF

j_call: TRBJ2-6
v_call: TRBV6-5
clone_size: many
d_call: NA
cdr3_nt: TGTGCCAGCAGTTACTCGGGTGGTTCTGGGGCCAACGTCCTGACTTTC
cdr3_aa: CASSYSGGSGANVLTF

j_call: TRBJ2-1
v_call: TRBV9
clone_size: NA
d_call: TRBD1
cdr3_nt: TGTGCCAGCAGCGTTACAGGGGGCCCATACAATGAGCAGTTCTTC
cdr3_aa: CASSVTGGPYNEQFF

j_call: TRBJ2-7
v_call: TRBV7-9
clone_size: few
d_call: TRBD1
cdr3_nt: TGTGCCAGCAGTCTCACACAGGGGTATCGATACGAGCAGTACTTC
cdr3_aa: CASSLTQGYRYEQYF

j_call: TRBJ2-3
v_call: TRBV7-3
clone_size: NA
d_call: NA
cdr3_nt: TGTGCCAGCAGCTTAACTACGGGCAGGGGTGCAGATACGCAGTATTTT
cdr3_aa: CASSLTTGRGADTQYF

j_call: TRBJ2-5
v_call: TRBV27
clone_size: few
d_call: NA
cdr3_nt: TGTGCCAGCAGACCGGGACACCAAGAGACCCAGTACTTC
cdr3_aa: CASRPGHQETQYF

j_call: TRBJ1-2
v_call: TRBV7-8
clone_size: NA
d_call: TRBD1
cdr3_nt: TGTGCCAGCAGATTACAGGGGAACTATGGCTACACCTTC
cdr3_aa: CASRLQGNYGYTF

j_call: TRBJ2-1
v_call: TRBV24-1
clone_size: few
d_call: TRBD2
cdr3_nt: TGTGCCACCGGCCTAGCGGGAGGAGGGAATGAGCAGTTCTTC
cdr3_aa: CATGLAGGGNEQFF

j_call: TRBJ2-7
v_call: TRBV7-9
clone_size: few
d_call: TRBD2
cdr3_nt: TGTGCCAGCAGCTTAACCTCTAGCGGGACCTACGAGCAGTACTTC
cdr3_aa: CASSLTSSGTYEQYF

j_call: TRBJ2-5
v_call: TRBV3-1
clone_size: NA
d_call: NA
cdr3_nt: TGTGCCAGCAGCCTTACGAGCCAAGAGACCCAGTACTTC
cdr3_aa: CASSLTSQETQYF

j_call: TRBJ2-1
v_call: TRBV10-3
clone_size: few
d_call: TRBD2
cdr3_nt: TGTGCCATCAGTGAGTCGGCTAGCGGACACAATGAGCAGTTCTTC
cdr3_aa: CAISESASGHNEQFF

j_call: TRBJ2-5
v_call: TRBV6-6
clone_size: NA
d_call: NA
cdr3_nt: TGTGCCAGCCGAGGGCTCCAAGAGACCCAGTACTTC
cdr3_aa: CASRGLQETQYF

j_call: TRBJ2-7
v_call: TRBV9
clone_size: NA
d_call: NA
cdr3_nt: TGTGCCAGCAGCGTAGATGGCGAAGATTCCTACGAGCAGTACTTC
cdr3_aa: CASSVDGEDSYEQYF

j_call: TRBJ2-5
v_call: TRBV6-5
clone_size: once
d_call: NA
cdr3_nt: TGTGCCAGCAGTTACCTGCGAGGTCACCAAGAGACCCAGTACTTC
cdr3_aa: CASSYLRGHQETQYF

j_call: TRBJ2-3
v_call: TRBV7-9
clone_size: NA
d_call: NA
cdr3_nt: TGTGCCAGCAGCAAGCCGACAGATACGCAGTATTTT
cdr3_aa: CASSKPTDTQYF

j_call: TRBJ2-2
v_call: TRBV6-1
clone_size: NA
d_call: TRBD2
cdr3_nt: TGTGCCAGCAACCCGGCGGGAGGGGCCGGGGAGCTGTTTTTT
cdr3_aa: CASNPAGGAGELFF

j_call: TRBJ1-1
v_call: TRBV12-3/TRBV12-4
clone_size: few
d_call: NA
cdr3_nt: TGTGCCAGCAGCACCAATGGGGGGTACACTGAAGCTTTCTTT
cdr3_aa: CASSTNGGYTEAFF

j_call: TRBJ2-7
v_call: TRBV3-1
clone_size: NA
d_call: TRBD2
cdr3_nt: TGTGCCAGCAGCCCGAGGACTAGCGGGCGAAACGAGCAGTACTTC
cdr3_aa: CASSPRTSGRNEQYF

j_call: TRBJ2-6
v_call: TRBV5-6
clone_size: many
d_call: NA
cdr3_nt: TGTGCCAGCAGCTTCTTGGAGTCTGGGGCCAACGTCCTGACTTTC
cdr3_aa: CASSFLESGANVLTF

j_call: TRBJ1-2
v_call: TRBV29-1
clone_size: NA
d_call: NA
cdr3_nt: TGCAGCGTTGAAGATCGTTTCGGAACTTATGGCTACACCTTC
cdr3_aa: CSVEDRFGTYGYTF

j_call: TRBJ2-3
v_call: TRBV7-2
clone_size: few
d_call: NA
cdr3_nt: TGTGCCAGCAGCCCGCCTCGGAGGGACTTCACAGATACGCAGTATTTT
cdr3_aa: CASSPPRRDFTDTQYF

j_call: TRBJ2-3
v_call: TRBV19
clone_size: few
d_call: NA
cdr3_nt: TGTGCCAGTAGTATTTCCAGCCAGTGGACAGATACGCAGTATTTT
cdr3_aa: CASSISSQWTDTQYF

j_call: TRBJ2-1
v_call: TRBV7-9
clone_size: few
d_call: NA
cdr3_nt: TGTGCCAGCAGTTATCCCCGGGACGGGTCCTACAATGAGCAGTTCTTC
cdr3_aa: CASSYPRDGSYNEQFF

j_call: TRBJ1-1
v_call: TRBV7-3
clone_size: NA
d_call: NA
cdr3_nt: TGTGCCAGCAGCTTAAATTCGCAGGACACTGAAGCTTTCTTT
cdr3_aa: CASSLNSQDTEAFF

j_call: TRBJ2-2
v_call: TRBV7-6
clone_size: NA
d_call: TRBD1
cdr3_nt: TGTGCCAGCAGCTCTCTTCTGTTAGGGACAGGGGGCATTGGTGACACCGGGGAGCTGTTTTTT
cdr3_aa: CASSSLLLGTGGIGDTGELFF

j_call: TRBJ2-3
v_call: TRBV11-2
clone_size: NA
d_call: TRBD1
cdr3_nt: TGTGCCAGCAGCCCGGGACAGGGTTTTATGGAAGGGACTACGCAGTATTTT
cdr3_aa: CASSPGQGFMEGTTQYF

j_call: TRBJ2-7
v_call: TRBV28
clone_size: NA
d_call: TRBD1
cdr3_nt: TGTGCCAGCAGTGGGGACAGATACGAGCAGTACTTC
cdr3_aa: CASSGDRYEQYF

j_call: TRBJ2-5
v_call: TRBV24-1
clone_size: NA
d_call: NA
cdr3_nt: TGTGCCACCAGTGACCGAACCTATGACGAGCAGGGGACCCAGTACTTC
cdr3_aa: CATSDRTYDEQGTQYF

j_call: TRBJ1-1
v_call: TRBV6-6
clone_size: few
d_call: NA
cdr3_nt: TGTGCCAGCAGTGACTGGGGGGAGGGGAACACTGAAGCTTTCTTT
cdr3_aa: CASSDWGEGNTEAFF

j_call: TRBJ2-3
v_call: TRBV4-1
clone_size: many
d_call: NA
cdr3_nt: TGCGCCAGCAGCCATGCTTACCACAGGGATCCCACAGATACGCAGTATTTT
cdr3_aa: CASSHAYHRDPTDTQYF

j_call: TRBJ2-1
v_call: TRBV5-4
clone_size: few
d_call: TRBD2
cdr3_nt: TGTGCCAGCAGAACGGGGGGGAGGAATGAGCAGTTCTTC
cdr3_aa: CASRTGGRNEQFF

j_call: TRBJ2-1
v_call: TRBV30
clone_size: NA
d_call: NA
cdr3_nt: TGTGCCTGGACAGGGGAAAATGAGCAGTTCTTC
cdr3_aa: CAWTGENEQFF

j_call: TRBJ2-1
v_call: TRBV4-3
clone_size: NA
d_call: NA
cdr3_nt: TGCGCCAGCAGCCAAGATCCCGACGCCTACAATGAGCAGTTCTTC
cdr3_aa: CASSQDPDAYNEQFF

j_call: TRBJ1-2
v_call: TRBV5-6
clone_size: NA
d_call: NA
cdr3_nt: TGTGCCAGCAGCTTGGCTCCTAGTGGGGGAAACTATGGCTACACCTTC
cdr3_aa: CASSLAPSGGNYGYTF

j_call: TRBJ1-2
v_call: TRBV7-9
clone_size: NA
d_call: NA
cdr3_nt: TGTGCCAGCAGCTTAGCGGGGGGGACACATCACTTC
cdr3_aa: CASSLAGGTHHF

j_call: TRBJ1-1
v_call: TRBV6-5
clone_size: NA
d_call: NA
cdr3_nt: TGTGCCAGCAGTTATCGCAGGGACACCGAAGCTTTCTTT
cdr3_aa: CASSYRRDTEAFF

j_call: TRBJ2-2
v_call: TRBV6-5
clone_size: NA
d_call: TRBD2
cdr3_nt: TGTGCCAGCAGTTACTCGATGTTAACCGGTACTAGCGGGAACACCGGGGAGCTGTTTTTT
cdr3_aa: CASSYSMLTGTSGNTGELFF

j_call: TRBJ1-2
v_call: TRBV12-3/TRBV12-4
clone_size: few
d_call: NA
cdr3_nt: TGTGCCAGCAGCCCGGGACACTCAAACTATGGCTACACCTTC
cdr3_aa: CASSPGHSNYGYTF

j_call: TRBJ2-1
v_call: TRBV10-3
clone_size: NA
d_call: NA
cdr3_nt: TGTGCCATCAGTGTGGAGGGGAATGAGCAGTTCTTC
cdr3_aa: CAISVEGNEQFF